This passage covers 19 T cell receptor beta chains from one sample sequenced in a study of blood T cell repertoires in COVID-19. Sequenced by immunoSEQ multiplex PCR; TCRdb stores in-frame clones only, minus some. The top ten clones hold 3% to 4% of a sample with 200,000 to 250,000 clones, roughly four fifths of them seen once. Material: PBMCs or T cells enriched from blood (not recorded which). The origin of the receptors is a woman aged 60-75 years who had recovered from COVID-19.

The chain joins TRBV5-4 to TRBJ1-1; D uncertain. There are 13 residues in the CDR3. Germline V CDR1 and CDR2: SGHNT, YYREEE (reference sequence). Trimming stripped 4 bases from V and 0 bases from J, with 7 bases between. The chain's CDR3 is CASSTVVNTEAFF. The CDR3 bases are TGTGCCAGCAGCACTGTTGTGAACACTGAAGCTTTCTTT.

The chain combines TRBV7-8 with TRBJ2-7; no definite D call. The V gene's germline CDR1 is SGHVS and CDR2 FQNEAQ. Trimming cost V 2 bases and J 4 bases, with 12 bases left between them. The CDR3 spans 14 residues. CDR3: CASSLLGMEYEQYF. The CDR3 DNA is TGTGCCAGCAGCTTACTCGGTATGGAGTACGAGCAGTACTTC.

The chain recombines TRBV29-1 with TRBJ1-2; D gene unclear. From germline, CDR1 is SQVTM and CDR2 ANQGSEA. The length of the CDR3 is 12 residues. V was trimmed by 0 bases and J by 4 bases, leaving 6 bases between them. CDR3 in amino acids: CSVEEAGYGYTF. Here the CDR3 DNA reads TGCAGCGTTGAAGAGGCGGGCTATGGCTACACCTTC.

The rearrangement uses TRBV19 and TRBJ1-2; 8 bases map to TRBD1. This CDR3 is built from 13 residues. Trimming removed 5 bases from V and 8 bases from J; junction bases left unmatched: 7. The germline V gene encodes CDR1 LNHDA and CDR2 SQIVND (reference sequence). In DNA form, the CDR3 reads TGTGCCAGTAGTCCACAGGGGGTTGGAGGCTACACCTTC. It is translated as CASSPQGVGGYTF.

The V call is TRBV19, the J call TRBJ2-7; possibly TRBD1 for D (7 bases). This CDR3 region has 14 residues. Per the germline V gene, CDR1 is LNHDA and CDR2 is SQIVND (reference sequence). Trimming shortened V by 3 bases and J by 5 bases, and 14 bases separated the two germline ends. The CDR3 nucleotides read TGTGCCAGTAGTATCAACAGGGGAGGCCACGAGCAGTACTTC. Translation gives CASSINRGGHEQYF.

The rearrangement uses TRBV6-2 or TRBV6-3 and TRBJ1-2; 8 nucleotides match TRBD1. Trimming at V came to 6 bases and at J to 8 bases, leaving 8 bases not matched to a gene. The CDR3 runs 13 residues. Germline CDR1 and CDR2: MNHEY and SVGEGT. The CDR3 coding sequence is TGTGCCAGCAGCTCGGGACAGGCCCACGGCTACACCTTC. Its protein is CASSSGQAHGYTF.

This clone was seen once. The chain joins TRBV2 to TRBJ1-2; 7 nucleotides align to TRBD1. The germline V gene has CDR1 SNHLY and CDR2 FYNNEI. The CDR3 totals 15 residues. J was trimmed by 6 bases and V by 6 bases; bases with no gene match: 13. The CDR3 sequence: CASRGTRQGGDGYTF. In nucleotides, the CDR3 is TGTGCCAGCAGAGGAACTAGACAGGGTGGAGATGGCTACACCTTC.

In regard to this clone: Sequence at one end of the junction differs from germline and may be a read error. This rearrangement joins TRBV7-2 to TRBJ2-7, with 9 nucleotides matching TRBD1. Per the germline V gene, CDR1 is SGHTA and CDR2 is FQGNSA. The CDR3 spans 17 residues. In DNA form, the CDR3 reads TGTGCCAGCAGTGACAGGGTACCGGGACAGGGTTCCTCCGAGCAGTACTTC. Residues: CASSDRVPGQGSSEQYF. Together with reference TRBV7-2 and TRBJ2-7, the CDR3 gives the full variable domain: GAGVSQSPSNKVTEKGKDVELRCDPISGHTALYWYRQSLGQGLEFLIYFQGNSAPDKSGLPSDRFSAERTGGSVSTLTIQRTQQEDSAVYLCASSDRVPGQGSSEQYFGPGTRLTVT.

This chain uses TRBV16 with TRBJ1-4; 7 nucleotides line up with TRBD1. With 4 bases clipped from V and 8 bases from J, the junction kept 10 bases outside the gene matches. Germline values: CDR1 KGHSY, CDR2 FQNENV. This CDR3 comprises 15 residues. CDR3 bases: TGTGCCAGCAGCCTTGAGGGGGCGCGAGACGAAAAACTGTTTTTT. Translation gives CASSLEGARDEKLFF.

This chain joins TRBV2 and TRBJ1-4; a possible D gene is TRBD1 (6 bases). V dropped 7 bases and J dropped 7 bases, with 25 bases sitting between them. Looked up from germline, CDR1 is SNHLY and CDR2 is FYNNEI. The length of the CDR3 is 17 residues. The CDR3: CASTRNDGGASGEKLFF. Here the CDR3 DNA reads TGTGCCAGCACCCGTAACGATGGGGGGGCGTCCGGTGAAAAACTGTTTTTT.

This chain uses TRBV18 with TRBJ2-2, with 7 bases fitting TRBD1. Germline-derived CDR1 and CDR2 are KGHSH and LQKENI. The CDR3 is made up of 17 amino acids. Losses at the gene ends were 4 bases for V and 2 bases for J; bases not matched to a gene: 10. The CDR3 sequence is CASSLRSAGGNTGELFF. The CDR3, as DNA: TGTGCCAGCTCACTCCGGAGCGCAGGGGGTAACACCGGGGAGCTGTTTTTT.

The genes are TRBV19 and TRBJ1-5, with D maybe TRBD1 (5 bases). Germline CDR1 reads LNHDA; CDR2 reads SQIVND (reference sequence). The CDR3 is 14 amino acids. Trimming shortened V by 7 bases and J by 6 bases, and 16 bases separated the two germline ends. The CDR3 loop reads CASNLGGTSQPQHF. The CDR3 DNA follows: TGTGCCAGTAACCTCGGGGGAACCTCTCAGCCCCAGCATTTT.

This clone was counted a single time. The rearrangement links TRBV4-3 to TRBJ1-4, with 8 nucleotides matching TRBD1. CDR3 size: 14 residues. Germline V gene lookup returns CDR1 LGHNA and CDR2 YSLEER. With V trimmed by 2 bases and J by 13 bases, 9 bases remained unmatched. The CDR3 DNA reads as TGCGCCAGCAGCCAATCGGACAGGGAAGTCGTACTGTTTTTT. This encodes CASSQSDREVVLFF.

In this sample, this clone turned up a few times. The chain has TRBV6-2 or TRBV6-3 and TRBJ2-1, with D uncertain. V gave up 4 bases and J gave up 6 bases, with 13 bases separating them. CDR1 and CDR2 (germline): MNHEY, SVGEGT. The CDR3 is 14 residues long. Here the CDR3 reads CASSFLRSGNEQFF. The CDR3 DNA reads TGTGCCAGCAGTTTTTTAAGATCGGGCAATGAGCAGTTCTTC.

This rearrangement joins TRBV6-6 to TRBJ1-6, with TRBD1 as a possible D gene (6 bases). Trimming cost V 7 bases and J 5 bases, with 12 bases left between them. Germline assignment: CDR1 MNHNY and CDR2 SVGAGI (reference sequence). The CDR3 totals 14 residues. This chain's CDR3 is CASIGQTNNSPLHF. The CDR3 nucleotides are TGTGCCAGCATCGGACAGACAAATAATTCACCCCTCCACTTT.

The chain is built from TRBV14 and TRBJ1-2; D not certain. This CDR3 is 13 amino acids long. The germline V and J ends were trimmed by 2 bases and 5 bases, with 9 bases remaining between them. Germline CDR1 and CDR2: SGHDN and FVKESK. CDR3 region: CASSQRREYGYTF. The CDR3 coding sequence is TGTGCCAGCAGCCAAAGGAGAGAGTATGGCTACACCTTC.

The V call is TRBV6-5, the J call TRBJ1-2; D call uncertain. Trimming stripped 0 bases from V and 2 bases from J, with 7 bases between. CDR3 length equals 14 residues. CDR1 MNHEY and CDR2 SVGAGI come from the germline V gene. CDR3 DNA: TGTGCCAGCAGTTACTCGGGAGAGAACTATGGCTACACCTTC. Translation: CASSYSGENYGYTF.

J is TRBJ2-5 and V is TRBV5-1; TRBD2 matches at 9 bases. V shed 4 bases and J 5 bases; nucleotides not matched to a gene: 3. Germline V gives CDR1 SGHRS, CDR2 YFSETQ. This CDR3 spans 13 amino acids. CDR3 sequence: CASSMSGRETQYF. Here the CDR3 DNA reads TGCGCCAGCAGCATGAGCGGGAGGGAGACCCAGTACTTC.

The gene calls are TRBV27 and TRBJ1-2; 10 nucleotides align to TRBD1. The CDR3 is 14 residues long. Germline V gives CDR1 MNHEY, CDR2 SMNVEV (reference sequence). V lost 4 bases, J lost 6 bases, and 5 bases stayed unmatched. The CDR3 sequence is CASSSLGTGDGYTF. In DNA form, the CDR3 reads TGTGCCAGCAGTTCACTTGGGACAGGGGATGGCTACACCTTC.